This entry describes one T cell receptor (beta chain). The protocol was immunoSEQ multiplex PCR, while the TCRdb copy is restricted to in-frame clones and leaves out a portion. The sample has tens of thousands of clones, less than 90% seen once. This sample stems from a study of sequential checkpoint blockade in melanoma. Treatment meaning: randomized to nivolumab then ipilimumab (arm A) or the reverse (arm B). The V gene's germline CDR1 is SGHTA and CDR2 FQGNSA. Unmatched junction bases numbered 9, after V lost 1 base and J lost 0 bases. The CDR3 runs 18 residues. Source: CD8+ T cells sorted from blood (inferred from file names), taken from a patient given nivolumab and ipilimumab in sequence. The rearrangement uses TRBV7-2 and TRBJ2-7; 10 positions match TRBD2. This sequence originates from a human donor with melanoma. The CDR3 loop reads CASSLEGTSDDFSYEQYF. In DNA form, the CDR3 reads TGTGCCAGCAGCTTAGAAGGGACTAGCGATGATTTCTCCTACGAGCAGTACTTC.